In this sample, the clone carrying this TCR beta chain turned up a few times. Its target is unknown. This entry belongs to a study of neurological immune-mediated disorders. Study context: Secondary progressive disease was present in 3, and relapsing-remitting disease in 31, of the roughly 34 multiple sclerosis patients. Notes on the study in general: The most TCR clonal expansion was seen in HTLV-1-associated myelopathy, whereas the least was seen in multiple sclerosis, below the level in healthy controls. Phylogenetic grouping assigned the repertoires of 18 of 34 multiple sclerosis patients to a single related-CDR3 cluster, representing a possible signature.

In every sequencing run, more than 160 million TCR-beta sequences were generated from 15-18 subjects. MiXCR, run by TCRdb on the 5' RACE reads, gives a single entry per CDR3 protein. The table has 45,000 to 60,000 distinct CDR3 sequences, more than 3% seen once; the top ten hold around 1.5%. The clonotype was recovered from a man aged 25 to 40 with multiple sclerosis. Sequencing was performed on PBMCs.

In DNA, the CDR3 is TGCGCCAGCAGCCAAGAGGTTCCCGTACTTCAAAACACCGGGGAGCTGTTTTTT. It is translated as CASSQEVPVLQNTGELFF. The genes are TRBV4-1 and TRBJ2-2, with D unclear. The CDR3 runs 18 residues. V was shortened by 0 bases and J by 2 bases, with 16 bases between the two germline ends. CDR1 and CDR2 from the germline V gene are MGHRA and YSYEKL.